Listed here is a single T cell receptor (beta chain). The antigen is not known. The data derive from a study of cytomegalovirus exposure and HLA in healthy donors. Study-wide points: A link between a missense DCLRE1C variant and TCR beta V- and J-gene trimming emerged from a later analysis.

PCR was performed using 60 Vbeta and 13 Jbeta primers. TCRdb's copy holds only in-frame clones and misses some; the assay was immunoSEQ multiplex PCR. The data hold tens of thousands of clones, with approximately 89% observed a single time. With V trimmed by 6 bases and J by 5 bases, 9 bases remained unmatched. This CDR3 is built from 15 residues. Germline V gene sequence: CDR1 MNHEY, CDR2 SMNVEV (reference sequence). These donors counted as nominally healthy when sampled, but unrecorded immune exposures were likely. The origin of this receptor is a man in his thirties or forties in good health and CMV-seropositive. Material for sequencing was PBMCs. This chain connects TRBV27 to TRBJ1-4; 7 nucleotides line up with TRBD1. CDR3 amino acids: CASRRTGTVNEKLFF. In DNA form, the CDR3 reads TGTGCCAGCAGGCGGACCGGGACAGTCAATGAAAAACTGTTTTTT.